This T cell receptor (beta chain) was sequenced in a study of siplizumab effects on memory and regulatory T cells. Measured with immunoSEQ multiplex PCR; TCRdb has only the in-frame clones, and not every one. The sample includes some 100,000 clones, roughly 96% of them seen just once. As regards this clone: Antigen: not known.

Germline CDR1 SGHDT, CDR2 YYEEEE. The CDR3 has 13 residues. Trimming removed 4 bases from V and 1 base from J, with 9 bases in between. Study-wide points: Roughly 75-96% of proliferating clones (CD4+ or CD8+) could not be assigned a naive or memory phenotype. Naive T cells seemed more diverse than memory cells; they also seemed major alloresponse contributors. Proliferating siplizumab-cultured Tregs lacked confirmed suppressive function.

Sequenced: naive CD4+ T cells sorted from blood. This sequence originates from a human donor in good health. The chain couples TRBV5-6 to TRBJ2-7, with D maybe TRBD1 (6 bases). CDR3 residues: CASSIDRSYEQYF. In DNA, the CDR3 is TGTGCCAGCAGCATCGACAGGTCCTACGAGCAGTACTTC.